These 2 T cell receptor beta chains originate from one sample sequenced in a study of T cell responses to AZD1222 COVID-19 vaccine. TCRdb's copy holds only in-frame clones and misses some; the assay was immunoSEQ multiplex PCR. The sample consists of 150,000 or so clones, roughly nine tenths of them appearing once. The sample consisted of peripheral blood, taken on day 0 of AZD1222 vaccination. Every receptor here comes from an adult in good health.

This chain connects TRBV5-1 to TRBJ2-7; D possibly corresponds to TRBD2 (6 bases). The CDR3 runs to 14 residues. The V gene lost 1 base and the J gene lost 2 bases, with 10 bases spanning the gap. Per the germline V gene, CDR1 is SGHRS and CDR2 is YFSETQ. The CDR3 DNA reads as TGCGCCAGCAGCTTGCAGGGACTTCCCTACGAGCAGTACTTC. It is translated as CASSLQGLPYEQYF.

The chain couples TRBV7-8 to TRBJ1-6; D remains ambiguous. The CDR3 sequence is 16 residues long. The ends were cut back, 2 bases at V and 5 bases at J, with 13 bases in the middle. Germline CDR1 reads SGHVS; CDR2 reads FQNEAQ. CDR3 in amino acids: CASSLLEGGNNSPLHF. CDR3 DNA sequence: TGTGCCAGCAGCTTATTGGAGGGTGGGAATAATTCACCCCTCCACTTT.